A single sample gave rise to the 8 T cell receptor beta chains below, sequenced in a study of T cell responses to AZD1222 COVID-19 vaccine. Clones were sequenced by immunoSEQ multiplex PCR, and TCRdb holds only the in-frame ones, with some missing. Altogether 120,000 or so clones are present, about 85% being singletons, with the ten largest covering 6.2%. Sequenced material: peripheral blood, taken on day 0 of AZD1222 vaccination. The receptors originated from an adult in good health.

This clone was detected once. The chain uses TRBV12-3 or TRBV12-4 and TRBJ2-7; 7 bases agree with TRBD1. The V segment lost 4 bases and the J segment 2 bases; nucleotides outside the gene matches: 2. This CDR3 has 13 residues. The CDR3, as DNA: TGTGCCAGCAGTTCGACAGGGCCCTACGAGCAGTACTTC. It codes for CASSSTGPYEQYF.

V gene TRBV28 combines with J gene TRBJ2-7, with D perhaps TRBD1 (6 bases). Germline V gene lookup returns CDR1 MDHEN and CDR2 SYDVKM. With 6 bases removed from V and 3 bases from J, the gap between germline ends came to 9 bases. The CDR3 has 12 residues. The CDR3 here is CASSTDSYEQYF. CDR3 in DNA: TGTGCCAGCAGCACGGACAGCTACGAGCAGTACTTC.

The V and J genes are TRBV19 and TRBJ1-5, with a weak D call TRBD1 (6 bases). The V end was cut by 8 bases, the J end by 4 bases, with 9 bases between. CDR3 length: 12 residues. Germline V CDR1 and CDR2: LNHDA, SQIVND (reference sequence). The CDR3 spells CASGGANQPQHF. CDR3 DNA: TGTGCCAGTGGGGGGGCTAATCAGCCCCAGCATTTT.

V usage is TRBV30 and J usage is TRBJ2-7, with D perhaps assigned TRBD1 or TRBD2 (6 bases each). Trimming cost V 5 bases and J 7 bases, with 15 bases left between them. The CDR3 spans 12 residues. Per the germline V gene, CDR1 is GTSNPN and CDR2 is SVGIG (reference sequence). The CDR3 DNA is TGTGCCTGGGCGTGGGGGGCGCGGGAGCAGTACTTC. Protein: CAWAWGAREQYF.

This clone was counted once. The chain recombines TRBV19 with TRBJ1-2; D possibly corresponds to TRBD1 (5 bases). CDR3 length equals 13 residues. V dropped 9 bases and J dropped 8 bases, with 19 bases sitting between them. Germline loops: CDR1 LNHDA, CDR2 SQIVND (reference sequence). CDR3 bases: TGTGCCAGCTCCGGGACTGCCTTTTCCGGCTACACCTTC. Translating gives CASSGTAFSGYTF.

The chain carries TRBV15 and TRBJ1-3; 7 bases are shared with TRBD1. Trimming removed 3 bases from V and 2 bases from J; junction bases left unmatched: 4. The CDR3 has 15 residues. The germline gives CDR1 LNHNV, CDR2 YYDKDF (reference sequence). The CDR3 DNA reads TGTGCCACCAGCAGCGACAGGGACCCTGGAAACACCATATATTTT. This translates into CATSSDRDPGNTIYF.

V and J are TRBV30 and TRBJ1-2; D is unresolved. The CDR3 is made up of 14 amino acids. The V and J ends lost 3 bases and 5 bases respectively, with 16 bases between them. Germline assignment: CDR1 GTSNPN and CDR2 SVGIG (reference sequence). CDR3 DNA: TGTGCCTGGAGGGCCGGGTCCCGAACGTATGGCTACACCTTC. This encodes CAWRAGSRTYGYTF. The variable domain in full, completed from reference TRBV30 and TRBJ1-2, reads SQTIHQWPATLVQPVGSPLSLECTVEGTSNPNLYWYRQAAGRGLQLLFYSVGIGQISSEVPQNLSASRPQDRQFILSSKKLLLSDSGFYLCAWRAGSRTYGYTFGSGTRLTVV.

The chain carries TRBV15 and TRBJ2-1, with 9 bases fitting TRBD1. The CDR3 has 15 amino acids. V gave up 7 bases and J gave up 4 bases; unmatched junction bases: 8. CDR1 and CDR2 from the germline V gene are LNHNV and YYDKDF (reference sequence). The CDR3 here is CATNYPGQGYNEQFF. CDR3 nucleotide sequence: TGTGCCACCAATTATCCGGGACAGGGATACAATGAGCAGTTCTTC.